The 20 T cell receptor beta chains reported below all come from one sample, sequenced in a study of T cells in Graves' hyperthyroidism and ophthalmopathy. RNA transcripts gave rise to amplified TCR beta CDR3 regions. HTBI primers were used for first-round RT-PCR of the TCR CDR3. TCRdb itself ran the multiplex PCR reads through MiXCR, one entry per CDR3 protein. The sample consists of approximately 530,000 distinct CDR3 sequences, approximately 16% of them appearing once. Sequenced sample: blood. These receptors all stem from a woman aged 18-29 years with Graves' hyperthyroidism.

This CDR3 reads CSIVTVYEQYF. For the CDR3, the DNA is TGCAGCATTGTAACCGTCTACGAGCAGTACTTC. The chain links TRBV29-1 to TRBJ2-7, with D unclear. The germline V gene encodes CDR1 SQVTM and CDR2 ANQGSEA. The ends were cut back, 8 bases at V and 3 bases at J, with 11 bases in the middle. The CDR3 sequence is 11 residues long.

The genes are TRBV28 and TRBJ2-2; TRBD2 agrees at 12 bases. This CDR3 comprises 19 residues. Per germline, CDR1 MDHEN and CDR2 SYDVKM. The ends lost 5 bases at V and 5 bases at J; junction bases unmatched: 15. CDR3 in amino acids: CASSGDTGTSGWGTGELFF. CDR3 DNA: TGTGCCAGCAGTGGGGACACCGGGACTAGCGGGTGGGGGACCGGGGAGCTGTTTTTT.

This clonotype was found a few times. V usage is TRBV25-1 and J usage is TRBJ1-2; D is unresolved. Germline CDR1 and CDR2: MGHDK and SYGVNS. The CDR3 runs 12 residues. Trimming took 4 bases from V and 4 from J, leaving 7 bases between them. The CDR3 protein is CASSGGSYGYTF. The CDR3 DNA follows: TGTGCCAGCAGTGGGGGTAGCTATGGCTACACCTTC.

The V and J genes are TRBV15 and TRBJ2-7; D is ambiguous. CDR1 and CDR2 from the germline V gene are LNHNV and YYDKDF (reference sequence). CDR3 size: 15 residues. V lost 0 bases to trimming and J lost 9 bases, with 18 bases between them. The CDR3 bases are TGTGCCACCAGCAGAGAATACGGACCTCCTACGGGGCAGTACTTC. Its translation is CATSREYGPPTGQYF.

In its sample, this clonotype was seen many times. The chain couples TRBV5-1 to TRBJ2-1; TRBD1 matches at 7 bases. The germline gives CDR1 SGHRS, CDR2 YFSETQ. The CDR3 extends over 15 amino acids. V lost 3 bases and J lost 5; bases outside the gene matches: 8. CDR3 residues: CASSSDRPRDNEQFF. The DNA for the CDR3 is TGCGCCAGCAGCTCGGACAGGCCCCGTGACAATGAGCAGTTCTTC.

Only a few counts were recorded for this clonotype. CDR3 sequence reads: CASSFSVSNQPQHF. The CDR3 DNA reads as TGTGCCAGCAGTTTTTCGGTGAGCAATCAGCCCCAGCATTTT. V gene TRBV6-2 or TRBV6-3 combines with J gene TRBJ1-5; D ambiguous. The CDR3 is 14 amino acids. V gave up 4 bases and J gave up 1 base, with 8 bases separating them. CDR1 and CDR2 from the germline V gene are MNHEY and SVGEGT.

This clonotype was seen many times. DNA of the CDR3: TGTGCCAGCAGCTTAACCCGGACAAGCGGGAGATCGAGCTCCTACAATGAGCAGTTCTTC. Its translation is CASSLTRTSGRSSSYNEQFF. This chain connects TRBV7-9 to TRBJ2-1; TRBD2 matches 8 bases. V trimming: 2 bases; J trimming: 0 bases; junction bases outside the gene matches: 15. Germline CDR1 SEHNR, CDR2 FQNEAQ (reference sequence). The CDR3 covers 20 residues. The variable domain in full, completed from reference TRBV7-9 and TRBJ2-1, reads DTGVSQNPRHKITKRGQNVTFRCDPISEHNRLYWYRQTLGQGPEFLTYFQNEAQLEKSRLLSDRFSAERPKGSFSTLEIQRTEQGDSAMYLCASSLTRTSGRSSSYNEQFFGPGTRLTVL.

This clonotype was seen many times. The chain has TRBV7-2 and TRBJ2-3; perhaps TRBD2 as D (6 bases). The CDR3 runs to 17 residues. Trimming left V 1 base short and J 2 bases short, with 16 bases between. Germline V gives CDR1 SGHTA, CDR2 FQGNSA. The DNA for the CDR3 is TGTGCCAGCAGCTTAGACGGTCCAGGGACTTCCACAGATACGCAGTATTTT. Amino acids: CASSLDGPGTSTDTQYF.

This clonotype was seen ten or more times. The chain combines TRBV2 with TRBJ2-7; no firm D call. The V and J ends lost 7 bases and 3 bases respectively, with 16 bases between them. The germline V gene has CDR1 SNHLY and CDR2 FYNNEI. This CDR3 has 14 amino acids. CDR3 nucleotides: TGTGCCAGCATTGGGGAAACCCTAGGCTACGAGCAGTACTTC. Residues: CASIGETLGYEQYF.

This clonotype showed up many times. The genes are TRBV20-1 and TRBJ2-3, with D maybe TRBD1 (7 bases). This CDR3 has 13 residues. Germline V lookup: CDR1 DFQATT, CDR2 SNEGSKA (reference sequence). Between the trimmed V and J ends, which lost 6 bases and 1 base, there was a span of 11 bases. This CDR3 is CSARGDRTDTQYF. In nucleotides, the CDR3 is TGCAGTGCCAGGGGGGACCGCACAGATACGCAGTATTTT.

This clonotype was counted many times. This sequence joins TRBV7-2 and TRBJ2-1; the D is unclear. V shed 0 bases and J shed 0 bases, with 6 bases lying between them. The CDR3 runs to 15 residues. Per germline, CDR1 SGHTA and CDR2 FQGNSA. DNA of the CDR3: TGTGCCAGCAGCTTAGCAGGGATCTCCTACAATGAGCAGTTCTTC. It is translated as CASSLAGISYNEQFF.

The V call is TRBV11-3, the J call TRBJ2-7; D remains unclear. V lost 5 bases and J 2 bases, leaving 13 bases between the germline ends. CDR1 is SGHNT and CDR2 is YENEEA in the germline V gene. The CDR3 loop spans 14 amino acids. The CDR3 spells CASSLRLYPYEQYF. The DNA for the CDR3 is TGTGCCAGCAGCCTCCGACTTTACCCCTACGAGCAGTACTTC.

This chain uses TRBV20-1 with TRBJ1-6; maybe TRBD1 (6 bases). V lost 3 bases to trimming and J lost 4 bases, with 13 bases between them. This CDR3 has 15 residues. The germline gives CDR1 DFQATT, CDR2 SNEGSKA (reference sequence). CDR3 in amino acids: CSARAQGHYNSPLHF. The CDR3 DNA follows: TGCAGTGCTAGGGCCCAGGGGCATTATAATTCACCCCTCCACTTT.

Many counts were recorded for this clonotype. The chain recombines TRBV2 with TRBJ1-1; D unresolved. The CDR3 length is 15 residues. Germline V gene sequence: CDR1 SNHLY, CDR2 FYNNEI. V was clipped by 6 bases and J by 3 bases, with 17 bases between them. The CDR3 reads CASRRDIHEDTEAFF. CDR3 DNA sequence: TGTGCCAGCAGGCGTGACATCCATGAGGACACTGAAGCTTTCTTT.

This clonotype was counted ten times or more. The genes are TRBV20-1 and TRBJ2-5; D is undetermined. This CDR3 has 14 amino acids. Germline lookup yields CDR1 DFQATT and CDR2 SNEGSKA (reference sequence). The ends were cut back, 3 bases at V and 5 bases at J, with 16 bases in the middle. CDR3 DNA sequence: TGCAGTGCTAGGGACGGCAGGATGCTGGAGACCCAGTACTTC. Protein: CSARDGRMLETQYF.

This rearrangement joins TRBV15 to TRBJ2-5; TRBD1 might be the D (6 bases). V was clipped by 1 base and J by 4 bases, with 13 bases between them. CDR3 size: 15 residues. Germline CDR1 reads LNHNV; CDR2 reads YYDKDF (reference sequence). The CDR3: CATSRVGAGGETQYF. CDR3 nucleotide sequence: TGTGCCACCAGCAGAGTGGGGGCTGGGGGAGAGACCCAGTACTTC.

The genes are TRBV28 and TRBJ2-1, with TRBD2 identical over 12 bases. With V trimmed by 6 bases and J by 14 bases, 8 bases remained unmatched. Germline V lookup: CDR1 MDHEN, CDR2 SYDVKM. The CDR3 runs to 13 residues. The chain's CDR3 is CASSRLAGGPKFF. The DNA for the CDR3 is TGTGCCAGCAGCCGCCTAGCGGGAGGGCCTAAGTTCTTC.

The V call is TRBV6-2 or TRBV6-3, the J call TRBJ1-5, with TRBD1 as a possible D gene (6 bases). The CDR3 loop spans 16 amino acids. V lost 6 bases and J 2 bases, leaving 17 bases between the germline ends. Germline CDR1 MNHEY, CDR2 SVGEGT. DNA of the CDR3: TGTGCCAGCAGCAATTTTGGACAGTCCGGCAATCAGCCCCAGCATTTT. Encoded protein: CASSNFGQSGNQPQHF.

This clonotype was recorded many times. The rearrangement uses TRBV7-9 and TRBJ2-1, with 8 bases matching TRBD2. V lost 4 bases and J lost 10; bases outside the gene matches: 15. The CDR3 spans 16 residues. Germline V gene sequence: CDR1 SEHNR, CDR2 FQNEAQ (reference sequence). The CDR3 here is CASSSTAGTRIWEQFF. CDR3 sequence (DNA): TGTGCCAGCAGCTCAACCGCCGGGACTAGAATCTGGGAGCAGTTCTTC.

The table lists this clonotype with many counts. The DNA for the CDR3 is TGCAGTGCTAGAGGAGTCCGGGGTGAGCAGTTCTTC. Its translation is CSARGVRGEQFF. This chain joins TRBV20-1 and TRBJ2-1; a possible D gene is TRBD2 (5 bases). The CDR3 covers 12 residues. Germline V gene lookup returns CDR1 DFQATT and CDR2 SNEGSKA (reference sequence). Deletions cut 1 base from V and 9 bases from J, with 10 bases between.